This passage covers 2 T cell receptor beta chains from one sample sequenced in a study of blood T cells in healthy people across ages. A second PCR, run for roughly 7 to 11 cycles, used a sample-barcoded 5' primer plus a J-beta primer mix. One entry per CDR3 protein results from TCRdb running MiXCR on the 5' RACE reads. Here the sample spans some 760,000 distinct CDR3 sequences, more than 20% being singletons. The same sample was also studied in work on T cells of mothers and their children.

The specimen was blood. Receptors originate from a boy between 10 and 17 years old in good health.

The CDR3 protein is CATLSGFFGELFF. The CDR3 DNA reads as TGTGCCACGCTTTCGGGGTTTTTCGGGGAGCTGTTTTTT. This chain joins TRBV28 and TRBJ2-2, with TRBD2 as a possible D gene (5 bases). The germline gives CDR1 MDHEN, CDR2 SYDVKM. V dropped 10 bases and J dropped 7 bases, with 16 bases sitting between them. The CDR3 is 13 residues long.

This clonotype was observed a handful of times. The chain combines TRBV29-1 with TRBJ2-1, with 9 bases matching TRBD2. The ends lost 1 base at V and 7 bases at J; junction bases unmatched: 8. CDR1 is SQVTM, CDR2 ANQGSEA, per germline. The CDR3 covers 15 residues. The CDR3 sequence is CSVEGRRGGVNEQFF. CDR3 DNA: TGCAGCGTTGAAGGACGGCGGGGGGGTGTTAATGAGCAGTTCTTC.